Listed below are T cell receptor beta chains from one sample, sequenced in a study of shared clonotypes between healthy human individuals. Repertoires were generated with immunoSEQ multiplex PCR, while TCRdb's copy carries only in-frame clones and drops some. The sample has about 1,800,000 clones; roughly 94% are singletons. The sample consisted of naive CD8+ T cells sorted from blood. These receptors all stem from a man younger than 35 in good health. CDR3s include the opening cysteine and the closing phenylalanine or tryptophan. Each record gives: V gene, J gene, clone size, D gene, CDR3 protein, CDR3 DNA. D genes are given only for firm matches. Expanded clones get a size class; other rows say once, few or many, or leave the size out.

TRBV7-9	TRBJ1-1	.	.	CANAQMNTEAFF	TGTGCCAACGCACAAATGAACACTGAAGCTTTCTTT
TRBV6-6	TRBJ2-2	.	TRBD1	CASSSVDRAAGELFF	TGTGCCAGCAGTTCCGTGGACAGGGCGGCCGGGGAGCTGTTTTTT
TRBV27	TRBJ1-1	.	.	CASSWVGPLNTEAFF	TGTGCCAGCAGTTGGGTAGGGCCCTTGAACACTGAAGCTTTCTTT
TRBV29-1	TRBJ1-4	.	.	CSVGRDNEKLFF	TGCAGCGTGGGACGGGATAATGAAAAACTGTTTTTT
TRBV9	TRBJ2-7	.	.	CASSVGVGAEQYF	TGTGCCAGCAGTGTCGGGGTAGGGGCCGAGCAGTACTTC
TRBV5-8	TRBJ1-1	.	TRBD1	CASSSYRGRLDTEAFF	TGTGCCAGCAGCTCATACAGGGGGCGATTGGACACTGAAGCTTTCTTT
TRBV7-9	TRBJ2-5	.	.	CASSETEETQYF	TGTGCCAGCAGCGAGACAGAAGAGACCCAGTACTTC
TRBV14	TRBJ2-1	.	.	CASSQDLGDYNEQFF	TGTGCCAGCAGCCAAGATCTTGGGGATTACAATGAGCAGTTCTTC
TRBV4-1	TRBJ2-7	.	.	CASSQDLSLSSYEQYF	TGCGCCAGCAGCCAAGATCTAAGCCTGAGCTCCTACGAGCAGTACTTC
TRBV6-5	TRBJ2-2	.	.	CASSYARTVNTGELFF	TGTGCCAGCAGTTACGCCAGGACAGTCAACACCGGGGAGCTGTTTTTT
TRBV27	TRBJ2-7	.	.	CASSLGSGGYEQYF	TGTGCCAGCAGTTTAGGCAGTGGAGGCTACGAGCAGTACTTC
TRBV5-6	TRBJ2-7	.	.	CASSLEFYEQYF	TGTGCCAGCAGCTTGGAGTTCTACGAGCAGTACTTC
TRBV6-5	TRBJ2-3	.	TRBD1	CASSQTGASTDTQYF	TGTGCCAGCAGCCAGACAGGGGCTAGCACAGATACGCAGTATTTT
TRBV10-3	TRBJ1-1	.	.	CAISDPELLNTEAFF	TGTGCCATCAGCGACCCGGAACTGCTGAACACTGAAGCTTTCTTT
TRBV5-6	TRBJ1-2	.	.	CASSLGQSVYGYTF	TGTGCCAGCAGCTTGGGTCAGAGTGTCTATGGCTACACCTTC
TRBV28	TRBJ1-2	.	.	CASSSARTYVLTYGYTF	TGTGCCAGCAGTTCCGCTCGGACGTATGTCTTAACCTATGGCTACACCTTC
TRBV29-1	TRBJ2-7	.	.	CSVVVPLGQYF	TGCAGCGTTGTCGTCCCCCTTGGGCAGTACTTC
TRBV25-1	TRBJ2-5	.	.	CASSELVGETQYF	TGTGCCAGCAGTGAACTAGTGGGGGAGACCCAGTACTTC
TRBV4-1	TRBJ1-1	.	.	CASSQGTRGGLAEAFF	TGCGCCAGCAGCCAAGGGACGCGCGGGGGTTTGGCTGAAGCTTTCTTT
TRBV27	TRBJ1-6	.	.	CASSSLRGEGLGSPLHF	TGTGCCAGCAGCTCCCTGAGGGGGGAGGGCCTAGGGTCACCCCTCCACTTT
TRBV27	TRBJ1-2	.	TRBD1	CASSLTPTGNGYTF	TGTGCCAGCAGTTTAACCCCGACAGGGAATGGCTACACCTTC
TRBV4-1	TRBJ2-1	.	TRBD2	CASSQEGGEEFF	TGCGCCAGCAGCCAAGAGGGGGGGGAAGAGTTCTTC
TRBV13	TRBJ1-1	.	.	CASSPFQGPPEAFF	TGTGCCAGCAGCCCCTTCCAGGGCCCCCCTGAAGCTTTCTTT
TRBV10-2	TRBJ1-5	once	TRBD1	CASSGTGSNQPQHF	TGCGCCAGCAGCGGGACAGGGAGCAATCAGCCCCAGCATTTT
TRBV10-3	TRBJ2-7	.	TRBD1	CAIKDRGEAYEQYF	TGTGCCATCAAAGACAGGGGGGAGGCCTACGAGCAGTACTTC
TRBV9	TRBJ1-1	.	TRBD1	CASSATGVTEAFF	TGTGCCAGCAGCGCTACAGGGGTAACTGAAGCTTTCTTT
TRBV27	TRBJ1-6	.	TRBD1	CASRIGQGGGSPLHF	TGTGCCAGCAGAATTGGACAGGGTGGGGGTTCACCCCTCCACTTT
TRBV5-6	TRBJ1-1	.	.	CASSWIPDGNTEAFF	TGTGCCAGCAGCTGGATTCCGGACGGGAACACTGAAGCTTTCTTT
TRBV9	TRBJ1-2	.	.	CASSASGPNYGYTF	TGTGCCAGCAGCGCATCCGGGCCTAACTATGGCTACACCTTC
TRBV30	TRBJ1-5	.	.	CAWSVDSNQPQHF	TGTGCCTGGAGTGTAGATAGCAATCAGCCCCAGCATTTT
TRBV11-2	TRBJ2-5	.	.	CASRVERGQETQYF	TGTGCCAGCAGGGTGGAGAGGGGGCAAGAGACCCAGTACTTC
TRBV27	TRBJ2-3	.	.	CASSTDSFTDTQYF	TGTGCCAGCAGTACGGACAGTTTTACAGATACGCAGTATTTT
TRBV4-1	TRBJ1-1	.	.	CASSQSGTYAMNTEAFF	TGCGCCAGCAGCCAGTCCGGGACCTACGCCATGAACACTGAAGCTTTCTTT
TRBV11-2	TRBJ2-7	.	.	CASSLEAGSGHEQYF	TGTGCCAGCAGCTTAGAGGCAGGGTCTGGTCACGAGCAGTACTTC
TRBV19	TRBJ2-7	.	TRBD1	CASSLTGAYEQYF	TGTGCCAGTAGTTTGACAGGGGCCTACGAGCAGTACTTC